A single sample gave rise to the 11 T cell receptor beta chains below, sequenced in a study of PD-1 blockade in mismatch repair-deficient tumors. TCRdb's table, derived via immunoSEQ multiplex PCR, lists solely in-frame clones and lacks some. The sample shows approximately 110,000 clones, 60% to 85% of them seen only once. The sample in question was peripheral blood, obtained roughly 13 months after starting pembrolizumab. Receptor source: an adult with mismatch repair-deficient cancer.

The chain combines TRBV5-1 with TRBJ2-2; D is undetermined. V lost 0 bases and J 7 bases, leaving 10 bases between the germline ends. The CDR3 loop spans 14 amino acids. From germline, CDR1 is SGHRS and CDR2 YFSETQ. The CDR3 loop reads CASSLGSSDGELFF. CDR3 sequence (DNA): TGCGCCAGCAGCTTGGGGTCCTCTGACGGGGAGCTGTTTTTT.

V gene TRBV19 combines with J gene TRBJ1-5; the match to TRBD1 covers 7 bases. The CDR3 length is 14 residues. V was pared by 9 bases and J by 4 bases, with 9 bases of the junction left unmatched. CDR1 is LNHDA, CDR2 SQIVND, per germline (reference sequence). CDR3 DNA sequence: TGTGCCAGCGGACAGGACAGGCTTAATCAGCCCCAGCATTTT. Protein sequence: CASGQDRLNQPQHF.

A single count supports this clone. The chain recombines TRBV18 with TRBJ2-5; D gene ambiguous. V was pared by 1 base and J by 0 bases, with 3 bases between. In germline, CDR1 is KGHSH, CDR2 LQKENI. There are 13 residues in the CDR3. The CDR3 loop reads CASSPLNQETQYF. In nucleotides, the CDR3 is TGTGCCAGCTCACCACTAAACCAAGAGACCCAGTACTTC. The variable domain in full, completed from reference TRBV18 and TRBJ2-5, reads NAGVMQNPRHLVRRRGQEARLRCSPMKGHSHVYWYRQLPEEGLKFMVYLQKENIIDESGMPKERFSAEFPKEGPSILRIQQVVRGDSAAYFCASSPLNQETQYFGPGTRLLVL.

V is TRBV6-1 and J is TRBJ1-3; tentative D call: TRBD1 (6 bases). V was pared by 2 bases and J by 3 bases, with 11 bases between. This CDR3 region has 15 residues. From germline, CDR1 is MNHNS and CDR2 SASEGT. The CDR3 protein is CASSEKYRDGNTIYF. The DNA of the CDR3 is TGTGCCAGCAGTGAAAAATACAGGGATGGAAACACCATATATTTT.

The sample holds a few counts of this clone. CDR3 bases: TGTGCCAGCAGCGCCGGGACAGGGTTGTTGGACTATGGCTACACCTTC. Translation: CASSAGTGLLDYGYTF. The V and J genes are TRBV9 and TRBJ1-2, with 9 positions matching TRBD1. The CDR3 is 16 amino acids. Per the germline V gene, CDR1 is SGDLS and CDR2 is YYNGEE. Unmatched junction bases numbered 9, after V lost 3 bases and J lost 3 bases. Combining the CDR3 with reference TRBV9 and TRBJ1-2 gives the whole variable domain DSGVTQTPKHLITATGQRVTLRCSPRSGDLSVYWYQQSLDQGLQFLIQYYNGEERAKGNILERFSAQQFPDLHSELNLSSLELGDSALYFCASSAGTGLLDYGYTFGSGTRLTVV.

V gene TRBV7-2 combines with J gene TRBJ2-3; 7 bases are shared with TRBD1. V shed 5 bases, J shed 4 bases, and the junction held 9 bases outside the gene matches. Germline lookup yields CDR1 SGHTA and CDR2 FQGNSA. This CDR3 has 15 amino acids. CDR3 in amino acids: CASSQTRDSADTQYF. For the CDR3, the DNA is TGTGCCAGCAGCCAAACCCGGGACAGTGCAGATACGCAGTATTTT. Full variable domain (outside the CDR3, taken from reference TRBV7-2 and TRBJ2-3): GAGVSQSPSNKVTEKGKDVELRCDPISGHTALYWYRQSLGQGLEFLIYFQGNSAPDKSGLPSDRFSAERTGGSVSTLTIQRTQQEDSAVYLCASSQTRDSADTQYFGPGTRLTVL.

The rearrangement joins TRBV6-1 to TRBJ1-2; TRBD1 matches 7 bases. The CDR3 loop spans 18 amino acids. With V trimmed by 4 bases and J by 8 bases, 22 bases remained unmatched. The germline V gene encodes CDR1 MNHNS and CDR2 SASEGT. For the CDR3, the DNA is TGTGCCAGCAGTGCCTGGCCCCCCCCCACAGGGGCCCTTGAAGGCTACACCTTC. Translated, it gives CASSAWPPPTGALEGYTF.

The genes are TRBV14 and TRBJ1-4, with a weak D call TRBD1 (6 bases). The CDR3 length is 16 residues. V was pared by 2 bases and J by 0 bases, with 10 bases between. Looked up from germline, CDR1 is SGHDN and CDR2 is FVKESK. CDR3 DNA: TGTGCCAGCAGCCAAAAACAGGGTGCAACTAATGAAAAACTGTTTTTT. Protein: CASSQKQGATNEKLFF.

The V call is TRBV18, the J call TRBJ2-2; 9 bases agree with TRBD2. Germline V gene lookup returns CDR1 KGHSH and CDR2 LQKENI. The junction had 9 bases not matched to a gene; V was cut back by 6 bases and J by 1 base. This CDR3 region has 17 residues. For the CDR3, the DNA is TGTGCCAGCTCTCAAACGACTAGCGGATTGAACACCGGGGAGCTGTTTTTT. This gives the protein CASSQTTSGLNTGELFF.

This chain joins TRBV27 and TRBJ2-3; 7 bases line up with TRBD1. This CDR3 comprises 15 residues. The junction had 10 bases not matched to a gene; V was cut back by 8 bases and J by 2 bases. Germline CDR1 reads MNHEY; CDR2 reads SMNVEV (reference sequence). CDR3 in amino acids: CASASHRGNTDTQYF. The CDR3 DNA is TGTGCCAGCGCCTCTCACAGGGGCAACACAGATACGCAGTATTTT.

The table lists this clone with a count of one. The chain links TRBV2 to TRBJ2-7; the match to TRBD2 covers 10 bases. This CDR3 is 16 amino acids long. Germline CDR1 is SNHLY and CDR2 is FYNNEI. Trimming cost V 6 bases and J 6 bases; bases outside gene matches: 14. The CDR3 protein is CASRDIAGGAVFEQYF. The CDR3 DNA reads TGTGCCAGCAGGGATATAGCGGGAGGCGCCGTTTTCGAGCAGTACTTC.